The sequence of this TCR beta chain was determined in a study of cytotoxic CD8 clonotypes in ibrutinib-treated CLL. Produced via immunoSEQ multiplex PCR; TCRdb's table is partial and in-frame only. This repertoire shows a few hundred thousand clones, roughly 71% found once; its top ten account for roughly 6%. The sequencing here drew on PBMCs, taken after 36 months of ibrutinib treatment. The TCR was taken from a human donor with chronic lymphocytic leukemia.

The CDR3 DNA sequence: TGTGCCAGCAGCCCCCCGGGACAGGGTAACTACGAGCAGTACTTC. Translating it yields CASSPPGQGNYEQYF. The V call is TRBV4-2, the J call TRBJ2-7; 9 bases line up with TRBD1. Germline-derived CDR1 and CDR2 are LGHNA and YNFKEQ. Unmatched junction bases numbered 7, after V lost 4 bases and J lost 3 bases. This CDR3 comprises 15 residues.